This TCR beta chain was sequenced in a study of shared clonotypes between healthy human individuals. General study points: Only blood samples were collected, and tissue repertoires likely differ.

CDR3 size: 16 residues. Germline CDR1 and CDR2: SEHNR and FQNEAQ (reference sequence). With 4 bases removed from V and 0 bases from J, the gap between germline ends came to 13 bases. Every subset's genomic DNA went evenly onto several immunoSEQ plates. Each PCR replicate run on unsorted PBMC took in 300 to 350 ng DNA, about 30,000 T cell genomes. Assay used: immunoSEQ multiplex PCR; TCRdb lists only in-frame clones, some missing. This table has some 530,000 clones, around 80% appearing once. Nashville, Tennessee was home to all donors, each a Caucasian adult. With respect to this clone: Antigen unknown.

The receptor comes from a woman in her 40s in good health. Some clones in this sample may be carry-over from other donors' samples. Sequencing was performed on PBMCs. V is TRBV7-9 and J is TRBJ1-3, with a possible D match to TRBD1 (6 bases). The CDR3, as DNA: TGTGCCAGCAGCTCCCGGGACACCGGCTCTGGAAACACCATATATTTT. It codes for CASSSRDTGSGNTIYF.